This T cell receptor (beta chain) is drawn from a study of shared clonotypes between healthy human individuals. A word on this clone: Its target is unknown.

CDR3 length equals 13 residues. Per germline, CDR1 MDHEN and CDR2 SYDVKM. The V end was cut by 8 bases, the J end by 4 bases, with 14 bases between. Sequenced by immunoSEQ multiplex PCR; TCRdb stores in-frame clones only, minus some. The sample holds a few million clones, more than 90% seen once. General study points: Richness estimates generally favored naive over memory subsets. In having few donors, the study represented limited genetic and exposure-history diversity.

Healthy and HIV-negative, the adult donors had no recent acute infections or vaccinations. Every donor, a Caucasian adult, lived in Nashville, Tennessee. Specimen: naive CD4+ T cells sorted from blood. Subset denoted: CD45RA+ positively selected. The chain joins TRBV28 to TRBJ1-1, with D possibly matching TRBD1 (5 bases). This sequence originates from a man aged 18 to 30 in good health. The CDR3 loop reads CASQSAGTTEAFF. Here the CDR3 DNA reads TGTGCCAGCCAAAGCGCAGGGACCACTGAAGCTTTCTTT.